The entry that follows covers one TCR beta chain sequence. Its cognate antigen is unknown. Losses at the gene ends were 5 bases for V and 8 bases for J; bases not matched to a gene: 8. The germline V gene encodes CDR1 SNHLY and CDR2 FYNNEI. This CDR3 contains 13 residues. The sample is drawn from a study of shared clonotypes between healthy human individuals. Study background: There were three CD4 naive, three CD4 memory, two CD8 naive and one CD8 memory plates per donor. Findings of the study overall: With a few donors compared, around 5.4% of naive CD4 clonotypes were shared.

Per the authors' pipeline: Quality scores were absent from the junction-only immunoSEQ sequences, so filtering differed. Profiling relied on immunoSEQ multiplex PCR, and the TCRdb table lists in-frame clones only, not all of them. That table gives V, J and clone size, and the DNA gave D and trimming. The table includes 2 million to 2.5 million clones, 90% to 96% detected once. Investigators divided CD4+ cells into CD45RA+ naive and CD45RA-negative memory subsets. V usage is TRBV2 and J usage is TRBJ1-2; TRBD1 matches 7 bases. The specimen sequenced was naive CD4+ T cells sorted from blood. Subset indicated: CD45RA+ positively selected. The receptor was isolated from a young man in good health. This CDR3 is CASSPRQGGGYTF. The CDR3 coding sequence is TGTGCCAGCAGTCCCAGACAGGGTGGAGGCTACACCTTC. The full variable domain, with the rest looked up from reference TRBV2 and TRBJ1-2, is EPEVTQTPSHQVTQMGQEVILRCVPISNHLYFYWYRQILGQKVEFLVSFYNNEISEKSEIFDDQFSVERPDGSNFTLKIRSTKLEDSAMYFCASSPRQGGGYTFGSGTRLTVV.